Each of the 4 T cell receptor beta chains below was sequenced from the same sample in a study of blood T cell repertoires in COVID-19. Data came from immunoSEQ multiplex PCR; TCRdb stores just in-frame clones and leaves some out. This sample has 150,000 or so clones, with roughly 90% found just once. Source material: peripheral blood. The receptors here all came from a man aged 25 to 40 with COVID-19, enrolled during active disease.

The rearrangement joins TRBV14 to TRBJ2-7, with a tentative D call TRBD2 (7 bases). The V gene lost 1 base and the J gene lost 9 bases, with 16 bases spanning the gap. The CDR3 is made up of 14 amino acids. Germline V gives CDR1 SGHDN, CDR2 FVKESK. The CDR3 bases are TGTGCCAGCAGCCAAGGCTCGGGGGGCCCTGCGCAGTACTTC. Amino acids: CASSQGSGGPAQYF.

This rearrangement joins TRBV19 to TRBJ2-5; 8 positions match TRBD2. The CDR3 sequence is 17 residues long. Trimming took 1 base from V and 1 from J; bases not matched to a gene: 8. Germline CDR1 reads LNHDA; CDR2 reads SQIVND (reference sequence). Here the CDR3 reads CASSIAVMAGGQETQYF. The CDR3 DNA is TGTGCCAGTAGTATAGCGGTGATGGCGGGGGGCCAAGAGACCCAGTACTTC. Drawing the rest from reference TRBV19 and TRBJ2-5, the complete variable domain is DGGITQSPKYLFRKEGQNVTLSCEQNLNHDAMYWYRQDPGQGLRLIYYSQIVNDFQKGDIAEGYSVSREKKESFPLTVTSAQKNPTAFYLCASSIAVMAGGQETQYFGPGTRLLVL.

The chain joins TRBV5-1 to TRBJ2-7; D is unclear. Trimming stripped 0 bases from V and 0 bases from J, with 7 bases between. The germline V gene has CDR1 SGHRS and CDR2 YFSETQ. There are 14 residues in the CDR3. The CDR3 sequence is CASSLVINSYEQYF. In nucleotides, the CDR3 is TGCGCCAGCAGCTTGGTCATCAACTCCTACGAGCAGTACTTC. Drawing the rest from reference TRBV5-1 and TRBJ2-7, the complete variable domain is KAGVTQTPRYLIKTRGQQVTLSCSPISGHRSVSWYQQTPGQGLQFLFEYFSETQRNKGNFPGRFSGRQFSNSRSEMNVSTLELGDSALYLCASSLVINSYEQYFGPGTRLTVT.

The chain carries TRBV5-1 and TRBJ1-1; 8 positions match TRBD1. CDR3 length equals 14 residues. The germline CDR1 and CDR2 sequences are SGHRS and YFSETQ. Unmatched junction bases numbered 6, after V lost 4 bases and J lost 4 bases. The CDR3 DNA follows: TGCGCCAGCAGCCCAGGGGGCGCGACCACTGAAGCTTTCTTT. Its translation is CASSPGGATTEAFF.